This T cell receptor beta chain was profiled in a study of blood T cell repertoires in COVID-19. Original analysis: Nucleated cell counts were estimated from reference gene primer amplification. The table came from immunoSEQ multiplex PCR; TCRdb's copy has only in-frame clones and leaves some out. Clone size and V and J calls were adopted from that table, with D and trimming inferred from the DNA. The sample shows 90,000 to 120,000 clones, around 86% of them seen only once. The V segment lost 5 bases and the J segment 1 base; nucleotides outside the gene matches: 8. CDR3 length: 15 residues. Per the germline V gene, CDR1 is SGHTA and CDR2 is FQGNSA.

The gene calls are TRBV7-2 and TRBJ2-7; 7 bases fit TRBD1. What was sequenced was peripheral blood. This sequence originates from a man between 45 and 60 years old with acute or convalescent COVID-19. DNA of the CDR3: TGTGCCAGCAGCCTCGACAGGGCGGCATCCTACGAGCAGTACTTC. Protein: CASSLDRAASYEQYF.